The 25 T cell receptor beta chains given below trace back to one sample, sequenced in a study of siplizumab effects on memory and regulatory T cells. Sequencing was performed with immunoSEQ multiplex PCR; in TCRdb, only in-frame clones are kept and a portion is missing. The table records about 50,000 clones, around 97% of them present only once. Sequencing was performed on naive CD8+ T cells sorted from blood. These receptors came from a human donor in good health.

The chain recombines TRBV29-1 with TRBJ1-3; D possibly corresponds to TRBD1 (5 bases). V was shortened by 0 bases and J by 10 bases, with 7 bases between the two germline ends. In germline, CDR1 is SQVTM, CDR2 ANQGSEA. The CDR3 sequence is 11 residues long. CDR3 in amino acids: CSVEDRGTIYF. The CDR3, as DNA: TGCAGCGTTGAAGACCGGGGGACCATATATTTT.

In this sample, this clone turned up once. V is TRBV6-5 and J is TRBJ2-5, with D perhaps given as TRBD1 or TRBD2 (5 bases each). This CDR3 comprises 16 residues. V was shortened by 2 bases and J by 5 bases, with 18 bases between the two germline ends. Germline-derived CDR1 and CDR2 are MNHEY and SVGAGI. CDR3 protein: CASSYVNLGGGETQYF. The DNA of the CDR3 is TGTGCCAGCAGTTACGTTAATCTTGGGGGTGGGGAGACCCAGTACTTC.

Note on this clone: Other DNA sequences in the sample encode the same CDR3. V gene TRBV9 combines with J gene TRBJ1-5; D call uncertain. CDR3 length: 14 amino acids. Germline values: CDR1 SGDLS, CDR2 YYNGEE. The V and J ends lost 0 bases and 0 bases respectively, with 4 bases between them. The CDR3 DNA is TGTGCCAGCAGCGTAGGGGTTAGCAATCAGCCCCAGCATTTT. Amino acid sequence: CASSVGVSNQPQHF.

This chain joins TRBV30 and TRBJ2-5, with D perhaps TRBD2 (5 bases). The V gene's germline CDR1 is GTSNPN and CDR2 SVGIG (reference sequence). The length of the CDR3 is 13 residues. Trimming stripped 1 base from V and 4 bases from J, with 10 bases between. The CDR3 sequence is CAWSGGSTETQYF. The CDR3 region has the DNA TGTGCCTGGAGTGGAGGGAGTACAGAGACCCAGTACTTC. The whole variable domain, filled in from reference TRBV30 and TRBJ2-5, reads SQTIHQWPATLVQPVGSPLSLECTVEGTSNPNLYWYRQAAGRGLQLLFYSVGIGQISSEVPQNLSASRPQDRQFILSSKKLLLSDSGFYLCAWSGGSTETQYFGPGTRLLVL.

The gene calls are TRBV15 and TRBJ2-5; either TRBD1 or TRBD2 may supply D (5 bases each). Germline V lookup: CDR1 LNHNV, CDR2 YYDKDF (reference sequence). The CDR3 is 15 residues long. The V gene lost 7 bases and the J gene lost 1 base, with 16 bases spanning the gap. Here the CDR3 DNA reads TGTGCCACCAAGGACTCAGTAGGGGCCCAAGAGACCCAGTACTTC. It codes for CATKDSVGAQETQYF.

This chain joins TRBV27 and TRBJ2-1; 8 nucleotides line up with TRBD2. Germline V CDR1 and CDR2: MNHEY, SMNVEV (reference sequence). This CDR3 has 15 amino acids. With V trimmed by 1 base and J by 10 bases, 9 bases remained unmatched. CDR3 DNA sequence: TGTGCCAGCAGTTTATATTCCAGCGGGAGTGGGGAGCAGTTCTTC. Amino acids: CASSLYSSGSGEQFF.

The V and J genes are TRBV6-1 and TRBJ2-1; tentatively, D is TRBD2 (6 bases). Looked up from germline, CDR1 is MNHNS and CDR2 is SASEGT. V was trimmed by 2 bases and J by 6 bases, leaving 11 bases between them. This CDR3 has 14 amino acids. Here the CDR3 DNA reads TGTGCCAGCAGTGAACTAGCGTTCATCAATGAGCAGTTCTTC. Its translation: CASSELAFINEQFF.

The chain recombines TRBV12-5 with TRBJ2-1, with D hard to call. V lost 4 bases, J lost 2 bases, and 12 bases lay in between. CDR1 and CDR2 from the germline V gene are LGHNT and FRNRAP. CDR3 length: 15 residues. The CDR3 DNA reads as TGTGCTAGTGGTTCCCTCATTGGAGCCTACAATGAGCAGTTCTTC. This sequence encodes CASGSLIGAYNEQFF.

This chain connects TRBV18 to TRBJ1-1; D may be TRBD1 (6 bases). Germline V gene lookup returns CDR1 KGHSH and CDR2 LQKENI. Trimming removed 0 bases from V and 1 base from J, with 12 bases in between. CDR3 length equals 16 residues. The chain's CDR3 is CASSPPPGTTNTEAFF. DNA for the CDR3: TGTGCCAGCTCACCACCTCCCGGGACAACGAACACTGAAGCTTTCTTT.

The CDR3 is CASSYRQNYGYTF. Here the CDR3 DNA reads TGTGCCAGCAGTTATCGGCAGAACTATGGCTACACCTTC. The V call is TRBV6-5, the J call TRBJ1-2; unclear D gene. Germline V gene data show CDR1 as MNHEY and CDR2 as SVGAGI. Between the trimmed V and J ends, which lost 3 bases and 2 bases, there was a span of 7 bases. The CDR3 loop spans 13 amino acids.

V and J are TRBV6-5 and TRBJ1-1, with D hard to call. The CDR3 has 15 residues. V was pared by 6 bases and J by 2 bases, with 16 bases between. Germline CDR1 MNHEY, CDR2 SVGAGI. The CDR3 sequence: CASRPPGERNTEAFF. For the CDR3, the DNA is TGTGCCAGCAGACCCCCCGGGGAGCGTAACACTGAAGCTTTCTTT.

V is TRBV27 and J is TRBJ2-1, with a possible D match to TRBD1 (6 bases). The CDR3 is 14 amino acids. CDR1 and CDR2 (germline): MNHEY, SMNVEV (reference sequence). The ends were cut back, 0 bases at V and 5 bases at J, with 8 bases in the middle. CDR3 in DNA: TGTGCCAGCAGTTTATCGCAGGGGAACAATGAGCAGTTCTTC. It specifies CASSLSQGNNEQFF.

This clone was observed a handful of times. The CDR3 nucleotides are TGTGCCAGCAGCGGCCGGGACACCAATCAGCCCCAGCATTTT. Residues: CASSGRDTNQPQHF. The chain employs TRBV9 and TRBJ1-5; TRBD1 might be the D (6 bases). Germline V gives CDR1 SGDLS, CDR2 YYNGEE. The CDR3 has 14 residues. V gave up 3 bases and J gave up 3 bases, with 10 bases separating them.

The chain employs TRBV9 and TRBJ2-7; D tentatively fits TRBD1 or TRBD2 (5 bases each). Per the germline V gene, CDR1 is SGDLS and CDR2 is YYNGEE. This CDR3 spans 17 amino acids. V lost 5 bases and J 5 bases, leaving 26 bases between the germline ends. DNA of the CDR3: TGTGCCAGCAGTGAGACTCCCGGGGCAGCGGAAAGCCACGAGCAGTACTTC. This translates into CASSETPGAAESHEQYF.

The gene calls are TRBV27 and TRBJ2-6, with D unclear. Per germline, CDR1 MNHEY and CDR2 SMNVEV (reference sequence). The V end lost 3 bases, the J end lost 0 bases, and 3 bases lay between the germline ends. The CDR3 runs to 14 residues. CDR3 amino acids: CASSFTSGANVLTF. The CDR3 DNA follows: TGTGCCAGCAGTTTTACCTCTGGGGCCAACGTCCTGACTTTC.

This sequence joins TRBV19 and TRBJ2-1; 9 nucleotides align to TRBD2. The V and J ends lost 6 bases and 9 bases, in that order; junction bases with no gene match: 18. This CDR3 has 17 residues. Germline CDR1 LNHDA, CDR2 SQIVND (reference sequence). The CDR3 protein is CASSLPAGGETSLEQFF. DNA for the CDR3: TGTGCCAGTAGCCTACCCGCGGGGGGGGAGACCAGCCTTGAGCAGTTCTTC.

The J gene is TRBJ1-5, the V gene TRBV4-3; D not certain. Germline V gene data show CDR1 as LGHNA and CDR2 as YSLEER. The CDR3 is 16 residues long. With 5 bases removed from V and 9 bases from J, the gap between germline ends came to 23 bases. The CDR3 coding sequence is TGCGCCAGCAGCTTAAGCCTGGAGGATATCCTAGGGCCCCAGCATTTT. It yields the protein CASSLSLEDILGPQHF.

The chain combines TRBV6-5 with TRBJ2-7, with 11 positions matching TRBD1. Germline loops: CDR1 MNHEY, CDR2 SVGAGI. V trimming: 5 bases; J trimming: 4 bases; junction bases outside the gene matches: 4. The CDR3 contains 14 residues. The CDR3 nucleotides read TGTGCCAGCAGTGCCGGGACAGGGGGGTACGAGCAGTACTTC. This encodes CASSAGTGGYEQYF.

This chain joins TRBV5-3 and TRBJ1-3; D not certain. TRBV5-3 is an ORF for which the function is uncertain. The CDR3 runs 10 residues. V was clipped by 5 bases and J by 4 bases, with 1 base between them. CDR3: CARRGNTIYF. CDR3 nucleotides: TGTGCCAGAAGGGGAAACACCATATATTTT.

CDR3 DNA sequence: TGTGCCAGCAGTTTAACTTACGGGAACACTGAAGCTTTCTTT. Encoded protein: CASSLTYGNTEAFF. The chain couples TRBV28 to TRBJ1-1; no definite D call. Per the germline V gene, CDR1 is MDHEN and CDR2 is SYDVKM. Trimming removed 2 bases from V and 1 base from J, with 8 bases in between. CDR3 length: 14 amino acids.

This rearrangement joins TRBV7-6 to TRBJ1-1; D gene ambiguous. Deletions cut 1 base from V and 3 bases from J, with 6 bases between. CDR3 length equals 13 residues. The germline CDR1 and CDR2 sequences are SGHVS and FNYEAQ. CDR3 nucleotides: TGTGCCAGCAGCTTAGGTGGGGACACTGAAGCTTTCTTT. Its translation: CASSLGGDTEAFF.

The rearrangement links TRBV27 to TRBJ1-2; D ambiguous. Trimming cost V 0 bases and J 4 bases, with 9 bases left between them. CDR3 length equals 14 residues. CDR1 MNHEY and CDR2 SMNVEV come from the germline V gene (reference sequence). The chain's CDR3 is CASSLSAAGYGYTF. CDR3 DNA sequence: TGTGCCAGCAGTTTATCGGCAGCAGGCTATGGCTACACCTTC.

The CDR3 reads CASSYLAGVETQYF. The CDR3 region has the DNA TGTGCCAGCAGTTACTTGGCGGGAGTGGAGACCCAGTACTTC. This chain links TRBV6-6 with TRBJ2-5, with 7 bases lining up with TRBD2. Trimming took 1 base from V and 5 from J; bases not matched to a gene: 4. The V gene's germline CDR1 is MNHNY and CDR2 SVGAGI (reference sequence). CDR3 length: 14 amino acids.

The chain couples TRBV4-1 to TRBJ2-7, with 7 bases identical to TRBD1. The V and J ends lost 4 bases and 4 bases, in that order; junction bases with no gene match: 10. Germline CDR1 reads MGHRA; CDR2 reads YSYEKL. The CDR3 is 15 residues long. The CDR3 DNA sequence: TGCGCCAGCAGCCCGACCCCGGACAGGACGTACGAGCAGTACTTC. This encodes CASSPTPDRTYEQYF.

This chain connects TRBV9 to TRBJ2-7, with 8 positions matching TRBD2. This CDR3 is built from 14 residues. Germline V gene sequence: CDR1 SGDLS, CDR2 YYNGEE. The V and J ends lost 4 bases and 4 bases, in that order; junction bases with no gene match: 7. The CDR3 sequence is CASSSGLAGYEQYF. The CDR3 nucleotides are TGTGCCAGCAGCTCCGGCCTAGCGGGTTACGAGCAGTACTTC.